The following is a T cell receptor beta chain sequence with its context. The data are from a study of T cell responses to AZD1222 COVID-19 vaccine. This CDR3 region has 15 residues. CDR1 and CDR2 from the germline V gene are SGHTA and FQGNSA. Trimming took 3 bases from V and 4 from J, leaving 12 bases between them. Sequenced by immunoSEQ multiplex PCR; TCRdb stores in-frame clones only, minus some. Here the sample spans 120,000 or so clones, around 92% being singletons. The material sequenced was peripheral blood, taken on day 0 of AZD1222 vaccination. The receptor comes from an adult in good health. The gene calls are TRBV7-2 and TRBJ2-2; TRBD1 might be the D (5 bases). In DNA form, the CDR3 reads TGTGCCAGCAGCTTTAAGGGGCAGAGCACCGGGGAGCTGTTTTTT. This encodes CASSFKGQSTGELFF.